The clone carrying this T cell receptor beta chain was seen at least ten times. Its antigen remains unknown. These data originate in a study of T cells after yellow fever vaccination. Across the study: Those fractions that held only low numbers of cells were prepared using the SMART-Seq v4 Ultra Low Input RNA kit. Study results and limitations: Subsequent to the booster, the majority of primary-vaccination clones reappeared (less than 97% CD4, roughly 90% CD8). There was a possibility that FACS-sorted repertoires contained abundant clonotypes contaminating from the bulk population.

A process of 5'RACE template switching, which added a universal primer site and UMIs, was used to make TCR cDNA. TCRdb re-derived calls from the 5' RACE reads in MiXCR, one entry per CDR3 protein. The top ten hold around 17% of the sample, which has hundreds of thousands of distinct CDR3 sequences, about 9.5% seen once. V dropped 3 bases and J dropped 5 bases, with 10 bases sitting between them. Germline V gene data show CDR1 as LGHNA and CDR2 as YSLEER. The CDR3 extends over 14 amino acids. The sequence was obtained from a man between 18 and 29 years old who received the YFV17D yellow fever vaccine. The specimen was PBMCs, collected on the day of the first yellow fever vaccination. The rearrangement joins TRBV4-3 to TRBJ2-2; maybe TRBD2 (6 bases). The CDR3 sequence is CASSHPSGTGELFF. CDR3 nucleotide sequence: TGCGCCAGCAGCCACCCAAGCGGGACCGGGGAGCTGTTTTTT.